The present T cell receptor beta chain was sequenced within a study of blood T cell repertoires in COVID-19. Study background: The origin of the acute and convalescent COVID-19 samples was the United States, Italy and Spain. Sources were T cells, B-cell-depleted T cells, or PBMCs; the material itself was cDNA or gDNA.

This study enrolled people aged about 18 to 100 from roughly 22 US geographic areas. Two consecutive negative NP/OP PCR tests, clearance, or resolved symptoms defined Cohort 3 recovery. Data came from immunoSEQ multiplex PCR; TCRdb stores just in-frame clones and leaves some out. The table shows 150,000 to 200,000 clones, with about 84% occurring only once. Germline V lookup: CDR1 SGHVS, CDR2 FQNEAQ. The CDR3 consists of 16 residues. Trimming removed 1 base from V and 7 bases from J; junction bases left unmatched: 4. Sequencing input: PBMCs or T cells enriched from blood (not recorded which). The sequence derives from a man aged 50 to 60 who had recovered from COVID-19. The V gene is TRBV7-8, the J gene TRBJ2-1, with TRBD2 matching over 13 bases. The CDR3 nucleotides are TGTGCCAGCAGCTTAGGGTCACTAGCGGGGGGGAATGAGCAGTTCTTC. Amino acids: CASSLGSLAGGNEQFF.